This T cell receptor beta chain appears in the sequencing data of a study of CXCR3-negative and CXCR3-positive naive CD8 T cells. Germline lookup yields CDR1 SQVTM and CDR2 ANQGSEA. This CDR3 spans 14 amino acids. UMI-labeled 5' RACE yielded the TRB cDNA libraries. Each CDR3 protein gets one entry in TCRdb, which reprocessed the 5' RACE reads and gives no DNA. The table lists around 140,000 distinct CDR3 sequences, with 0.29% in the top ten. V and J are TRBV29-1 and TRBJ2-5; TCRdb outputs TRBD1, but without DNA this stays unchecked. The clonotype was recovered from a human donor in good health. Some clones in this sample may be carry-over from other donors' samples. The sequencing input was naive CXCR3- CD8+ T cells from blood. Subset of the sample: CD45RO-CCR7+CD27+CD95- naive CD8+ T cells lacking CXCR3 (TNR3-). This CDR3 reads CSVEDGAVEETQYF.